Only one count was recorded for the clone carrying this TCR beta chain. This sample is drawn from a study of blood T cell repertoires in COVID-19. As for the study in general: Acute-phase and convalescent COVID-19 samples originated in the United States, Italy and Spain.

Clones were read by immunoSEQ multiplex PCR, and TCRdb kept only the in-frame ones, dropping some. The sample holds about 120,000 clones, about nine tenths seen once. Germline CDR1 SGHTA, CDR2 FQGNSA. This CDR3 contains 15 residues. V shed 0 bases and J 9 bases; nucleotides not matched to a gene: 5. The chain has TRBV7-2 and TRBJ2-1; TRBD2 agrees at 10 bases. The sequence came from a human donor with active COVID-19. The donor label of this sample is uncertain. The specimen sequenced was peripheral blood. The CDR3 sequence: CASSLAGASGGEQFF. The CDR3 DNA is TGTGCCAGCAGCTTAGCGGGGGCTAGCGGGGGTGAGCAGTTCTTC.